These 29 T cell receptor beta chains originate from one sample sequenced in a study of beta chain features in type 1 diabetes. The authors reverse transcribed all of the isolated RNA, so sequencing captured expressed TCRB transcripts. This table comes from immunoSEQ multiplex PCR, and its TCRdb copy is limited to in-frame clones, with some not included. The sample records roughly 300,000 clones, 7% to 9% being singletons. The source material was central memory CD4+ T cells from blood. These receptors were taken from a woman in her late teens or twenties in good health.

This clone was seen only a few times. J is TRBJ1-4 and V is TRBV7-8; D gene uncertain. Germline values: CDR1 SGHVS, CDR2 FQNEAQ. The V gene lost 4 bases and the J gene lost 4 bases, with 7 bases spanning the gap. The CDR3 spans 13 residues. DNA of the CDR3: TGTGCCAGCAGCTATTACCTTAATGAAAAACTGTTTTTT. This encodes CASSYYLNEKLFF.

This clone was detected a few times. In nucleotides, the CDR3 is TGTGCCAGCAGCTTCGGGACAGCCAGATACGAGCAGTACTTC. Amino acids: CASSFGTARYEQYF. The rearrangement joins TRBV7-9 to TRBJ2-7; 7 bases line up with TRBD1. V dropped 3 bases and J dropped 4; count of bases not matched to a gene: 6. This CDR3 has 14 amino acids. Germline CDR1 is SEHNR and CDR2 is FQNEAQ (reference sequence).

This clone appeared a few times. The rearrangement uses TRBV5-5 and TRBJ2-3; D is ambiguous. The CDR3 covers 13 residues. Trimming took 0 bases from V and 0 from J, leaving 2 bases between them. Germline values: CDR1 SGHKS, CDR2 YYEKEE (reference sequence). The CDR3: CASSLESTDTQYF. The DNA of the CDR3 is TGTGCCAGCAGCTTGGAAAGCACAGATACGCAGTATTTT.

This clone was found many times. J is TRBJ2-5 and V is TRBV7-9, with D unclear. In germline, CDR1 is SEHNR, CDR2 FQNEAQ (reference sequence). CDR3 length equals 12 residues. V was trimmed by 2 bases and J by 1 base, leaving 2 bases between them. The CDR3 region is CASSLFQETQYF. DNA of the CDR3: TGTGCCAGCAGCTTATTCCAAGAGACCCAGTACTTC.

This clone was observed a few times. The V gene is TRBV6-5, the J gene TRBJ2-7; the D gene is possibly TRBD2 (6 bases). The CDR3 has 15 amino acids. V gave up 5 bases and J gave up 3 bases, with 17 bases separating them. The germline CDR1 and CDR2 sequences are MNHEY and SVGAGI. CDR3 residues: CASSRIGGANYEQYF. The CDR3 DNA reads TGTGCCAGCAGTCGAATCGGCGGGGCAAACTACGAGCAGTACTTC.

This clone was detected only a few times. V is TRBV4-2 and J is TRBJ2-2; D is ambiguous. This CDR3 is built from 15 residues. Germline V gene lookup returns CDR1 LGHNA and CDR2 YNFKEQ. Trimming left V 0 bases short and J 3 bases short, with 8 bases between. The CDR3 DNA follows: TGTGCCAGCAGCCAAGAGACCCGCTACACCGGGGAGCTGTTTTTT. Its protein product is CASSQETRYTGELFF.

This clone was seen at least ten times. CDR3 in amino acids: CASSAGNQPQHF. CDR3 in DNA: TGTGCCAGCAGTGCTGGGAATCAGCCCCAGCATTTT. The rearrangement joins TRBV2 to TRBJ1-5; D gene ambiguous. The CDR3 has 12 residues. V shed 4 bases and J shed 4 bases, with 5 bases lying between them. CDR1 is SNHLY, CDR2 FYNNEI, per germline.

The V and J genes are TRBV4-1 and TRBJ2-3, with D uncertain. CDR1 and CDR2 from the germline V gene are MGHRA and YSYEKL. V was trimmed by 4 bases and J by 4 bases, leaving 21 bases between them. This CDR3 is built from 17 residues. The CDR3 reads CASSPGRTQIGADTQYF. CDR3 DNA sequence: TGCGCCAGCAGCCCGGGTCGAACCCAGATAGGCGCAGATACGCAGTATTTT.

This clone showed up just a few times. The chain recombines TRBV20-1 with TRBJ1-2, with D uncertain. V was trimmed by 6 bases and J by 8 bases, leaving 13 bases between them. Germline-derived CDR1 and CDR2 are DFQATT and SNEGSKA (reference sequence). This CDR3 region has 11 residues. For the CDR3, the DNA is TGCAGTGCCTCGACCATGGAGGGCTACACCTTC. Encoded protein: CSASTMEGYTF.

This clone came up a few times. The genes are TRBV6-1 and TRBJ2-5, with a possible D match to TRBD2 (6 bases). Germline CDR1 reads MNHNS; CDR2 reads SASEGT. V lost 7 bases to trimming and J lost 5 bases, with 17 bases between them. The length of the CDR3 is 14 residues. The CDR3 region has the DNA TGTGCCAGCACCGACCGGGGGTTTGCGGAGACCCAGTACTTC. This translates into CASTDRGFAETQYF.

This clone was observed a few times. This rearrangement joins TRBV25-1 to TRBJ1-2; 7 nucleotides match TRBD1. Germline CDR1 reads MGHDK; CDR2 reads SYGVNS. After removal of 1 base from V and 5 bases from J, the junction contained 4 bases not matched to a gene. CDR3 length: 14 amino acids. CDR3 coding DNA: TGTGCCAGCAGTGAATCCGTCAGGGGGTATGGCTACACCTTC. This encodes CASSESVRGYGYTF.

The table lists this clone with a few counts. The chain employs TRBV7-2 and TRBJ2-7, with 11 bases lining up with TRBD1. The V gene's germline CDR1 is SGHTA and CDR2 FQGNSA. V lost 5 bases and J lost 5; bases outside the gene matches: 5. The CDR3 loop spans 14 amino acids. The CDR3 loop is CASSPGQGAHEQYF. The DNA for the CDR3 is TGTGCCAGCAGCCCTGGACAGGGGGCCCACGAGCAGTACTTC.

In its sample, this clone was seen many times. This sequence joins TRBV4-2 and TRBJ1-5; TRBD1 might be the D (5 bases). Germline CDR1 and CDR2: LGHNA and YNFKEQ. Trimming removed 3 bases from V and 3 bases from J, with 9 bases in between. This CDR3 spans 14 amino acids. The CDR3 region is CASSHDRLNQPQHF. DNA for the CDR3: TGTGCCAGCAGCCACGACAGACTCAATCAGCCCCAGCATTTT.

The rearrangement links TRBV7-3 to TRBJ2-1, with 8 bases matching TRBD2. V was clipped by 5 bases and J by 5 bases; unmatched bases: 2. The germline V gene has CDR1 SGHTA and CDR2 FQGTGA. This CDR3 region has 13 residues. CDR3 region: CASSILADNEQFF. As DNA, the CDR3 is TGTGCCAGCAGCATACTAGCGGACAATGAGCAGTTCTTC. The full variable domain, in which reference TRBV7-3 and TRBJ2-1 provide the parts outside the CDR3, is GAGVSQTPSNKVTEKGKYVELRCDPISGHTALYWYRQSLGQGPEFLIYFQGTGAADDSGLPNDRFFAVRPEGSVSTLKIQRTERGDSAVYLCASSILADNEQFFGPGTRLTVL.

This clone was counted between two and nine times. The chain has TRBV18 and TRBJ2-7; 9 bases are a match to TRBD1. Germline values: CDR1 KGHSH, CDR2 LQKENI. The CDR3 spans 16 residues. Losses at the gene ends were 5 bases for V and 1 base for J; bases not matched to a gene: 9. The CDR3 DNA is TGTGCCAGCTCATTCAACAGGGGGCTTGTTTCCTACGAGCAGTACTTC. Translated: CASSFNRGLVSYEQYF.

This clone showed up just a few times. This sequence joins TRBV7-2 and TRBJ2-7; possible D gene TRBD2, 6 bases. The V end lost 3 bases, the J end lost 2 bases, and 14 bases lay between the germline ends. The CDR3 is made up of 15 amino acids. The germline V gene has CDR1 SGHTA and CDR2 FQGNSA. The DNA of the CDR3 is TGTGCCAGCAGCTTTGACGGGAGCCGAGCCTACGAGCAGTACTTC. It translates to CASSFDGSRAYEQYF.

The chain carries TRBV10-3 and TRBJ2-7, with TRBD2 matching over 7 bases. Germline V lookup: CDR1 ENHRY, CDR2 SYGVKD. J gave up 3 bases and V 9 bases, and 2 bases lay outside the gene matches. The CDR3 is 11 amino acids. The DNA for the CDR3 is TGTGCCATATGGGAGGGCTACGAGCAGTACTTC. The encoded protein is CAIWEGYEQYF.

This clone turned up a few times. V and J are TRBV5-8 and TRBJ2-4; either TRBD1 or TRBD2 may fit D (5 bases each). V was clipped by 6 bases and J by 9 bases, with 19 bases between them. The length of the CDR3 is 14 residues. From germline, CDR1 is SGHTS and CDR2 YDEGEE. This CDR3 is CASILPGRLGIQYF. The CDR3 bases are TGTGCCAGCATCTTACCGGGACGGTTGGGCATTCAGTACTTC.

This clone has more than one count but fewer than ten. The chain employs TRBV18 and TRBJ2-7, with 8 nucleotides matching TRBD1. CDR3 length: 14 residues. The V gene's germline CDR1 is KGHSH and CDR2 LQKENI. Trimming cost V 3 bases and J 3 bases; bases outside gene matches: 4. The CDR3 DNA sequence: TGTGCCAGCTCACCCGACAGGGGTGGCTACGAGCAGTACTTC. As protein: CASSPDRGGYEQYF.

The chain couples TRBV21-1 to TRBJ2-5; the D segment call TRBD2 is taken from the table without a DNA check. TRBV21-1 is a recognized pseudogene. The CDR3 runs to 15 residues. The CDR3 DNA is TGTGCCAGCAGGAAATATCCAAGGGGGGGAGAGACCCAGTACTTC. This encodes CASRKYPRGGETQYF.

This clone was seen a few times. J is TRBJ2-7 and V is TRBV5-1; D not certain. This CDR3 contains 13 residues. Germline V gene sequence: CDR1 SGHRS, CDR2 YFSETQ. Trimming removed 0 bases from V and 2 bases from J, with 6 bases in between. The DNA of the CDR3 is TGCGCCAGCAGCTTGGGAGGACCCTACGAGCAGTACTTC. Its translation is CASSLGGPYEQYF. The variable domain in full, with the rest retrieved from reference TRBV5-1 and TRBJ2-7, is KAGVTQTPRYLIKTRGQQVTLSCSPISGHRSVSWYQQTPGQGLQFLFEYFSETQRNKGNFPGRFSGRQFSNSRSEMNVSTLELGDSALYLCASSLGGPYEQYFGPGTRLTVT.

V gene TRBV4-3 combines with J gene TRBJ2-7; 11 bases fit TRBD2. This CDR3 contains 16 residues. The trim removed 5 bases at V and 4 bases at J, leaving 10 bases unmatched. Germline lookup yields CDR1 LGHNA and CDR2 YSLEER. The CDR3 nucleotides read TGCGCCAGCAGCGTTTACCTAGCGGGAGGTTCGTACGAGCAGTACTTC. Translating gives CASSVYLAGGSYEQYF.

The chain couples TRBV5-6 to TRBJ2-5, with D hard to call. The J call could be wrong; TRBJ2-7 is a better fit for the DNA end. CDR1 SGHDT and CDR2 YYEEEE come from the germline V gene. The CDR3 runs to 15 residues. CDR3 in amino acids: CASSSRATRRPEQYF. CDR3 DNA: TGTGCCAGCAGCTCCCGGGCCACCAGACGCCCCGAGCAGTACTTC.

This clone was detected only a few times. The chain employs TRBV4-3 and TRBJ2-1, with D hard to call. Germline values: CDR1 LGHNA, CDR2 YSLEER. The CDR3 is made up of 14 amino acids. The V and J ends lost 0 bases and 9 bases respectively, with 12 bases between them. The DNA for the CDR3 is TGCGCCAGCAGCCAAGATCGGGCAATAGGTGAGCAGTTCTTC. Translating it yields CASSQDRAIGEQFF.

Worth noting for this clone: The same CDR3 also results from other DNA sequences found in this sample. The gene calls are TRBV7-2 and TRBJ2-5, with 12 bases that match TRBD2. Trimming cost V 5 bases and J 4 bases; bases outside gene matches: 5. The CDR3 has 15 residues. Germline CDR1 SGHTA, CDR2 FQGNSA. CDR3 nucleotides: TGTGCCAGCAGCCTCCCGGGACTAGCGGGAGAGACCCAGTACTTC. This sequence encodes CASSLPGLAGETQYF.

This clone was found a few times. The chain joins TRBV21-1 to TRBJ1-3. TRBV21-1 is a recognized pseudogene. This CDR3 is 18 amino acids long. The CDR3 DNA is TGTGCCAGCAGCAAAGGCCCTAGAACTTCCGTCTCTGGAAACACCATATATTTT. Protein: CASSKGPRTSVSGNTIYF.

This clone was found a few times. The V gene is TRBV10-3, the J gene TRBJ2-2; 10 positions match TRBD1. After removal of 7 bases from V and 6 bases from J, the junction contained 11 bases not matched to a gene. This CDR3 contains 16 residues. Germline CDR1 ENHRY, CDR2 SYGVKD. CDR3 nucleotides: TGTGCCATCAAGGGGACCGGGACAGGGGCCTCCGGGGAGCTGTTTTTT. Translated, it gives CAIKGTGTGASGELFF.

This clone showed up just a few times. The chain couples TRBV28 to TRBJ2-7; 7 nucleotides line up with TRBD1. With 6 bases clipped from V and 6 bases from J, the junction kept 17 bases outside the gene matches. This CDR3 has 16 amino acids. Germline V gene lookup returns CDR1 MDHEN and CDR2 SYDVKM. The CDR3 DNA reads as TGTGCCAGCAGCTTGGACGCCACAGGGGATTGGGGCGAGCAGTACTTC. Residues: CASSLDATGDWGEQYF. The whole variable domain, filled in from reference TRBV28 and TRBJ2-7, reads DVKVTQSSRYLVKRTGEKVFLECVQDMDHENMFWYRQDPGLGLRLIYFSYDVKMKEKGDIPEGYSVSREKKERFSLILESASTNQTSMYLCASSLDATGDWGEQYFGPGTRLTVT.

This chain connects TRBV14 to TRBJ2-3; the D gene could be TRBD1 or TRBD2 (5 bases each). From germline, CDR1 is SGHDN and CDR2 FVKESK. Between the trimmed V and J ends, which lost 1 base and 9 bases, there was a span of 8 bases. The CDR3 has 12 amino acids. This chain's CDR3 is CASSQAGGTQYF. The CDR3 nucleotides read TGTGCCAGCAGCCAAGCTGGGGGAACGCAGTATTTT.